This TCR beta chain was retrieved from a study of tumor and adjacent non-tumor tissue in lung cancer (dated by TCRdb to 2016 to 2018). Broadly, across the study: By cancer type, the cohort comprised 12 adenocarcinoma patients, 2 squamous cell carcinoma patients and 1 small cell lung cancer patient. In total, sequencing yielded some 130 million productive TCRbeta reads, which works out to an average of around 4.2 million reads per sample. Ages among the roughly 15 patients ranged from about 31 to 85 years, there were ten or so men and 5 women, and disease was at TNM stage I to III. Using bulk TCRbeta repertoires from over 14 lung cancer patients, the study set lung tumor tissue side by side with matched distant non-tumor lung tissue. TCRbeta CDR3 sequencing was performed on a few dozen paired specimens, with one tumor sample and one normal lung sample collected per patient. The paper as a whole reports these results and caveats: Tumor tissue showed significantly greater TCR diversity (inverse Simpson) than normal lung tissue (about 400 vs 180, P = 0.0075, Mann-Whitney U test). The methods do not name the sequencing platform or mention unique molecular identifiers. Significantly higher TCR diversity was found in younger patients, and higher tumor TCR diversity was associated with shorter overall and disease-free survival. Only about 15 patients were in the cohort, and the authors stated that larger samples and more detailed clinical data are needed. In normal lung, the top 100 clones accounted for a significantly larger cumulative share of the repertoire than in tumor tissue. Because peripheral blood was not sequenced, the blood TCRbeta repertoires of the lung cancer patients in the study went unexamined.

RNA was isolated from bulk, unsorted tissue, and RNA quality was assessed with a NanoDrop ND-1000 and an Agilent 2100. Normal lung samples were distant non-tumor tissue taken more than 3 cm from the tumor edge. The donors were newly diagnosed lung cancer patients admitted for thoracic surgery in China from August to November 2014 who had not received prior chemotherapy. Patients with previous radiotherapy or chemotherapy, or with another concurrent cancer, were excluded from the study. Surgical tissue pieces of about 1-2.3 cm3 were preserved in RNAlater solution and were kept at -80 degrees C until use. The library relied on multiplex PCR. Reads for this sample came from an Illumina HiSeq 2500. Following protocols modified from ARM-PCR, the researchers constructed TCRbeta libraries through three rounds of nested PCR with primers (Table S4). PCR products of 200-500 bp were gel-excised and purified with the QIAquick gel extraction kit before sequencing. In the source study's methods: Reads were cleaned with Trimmomatic, merged with FLASH into complete CDR3 sequences, and assigned to V(D)J germline segments with MiTCR. Clonal diversity was calculated as the inverse Simpson's index using VDJtools. Productive reads were defined as in-frame sequences without a premature stop codon. Using fastp at Q25 and MiXCR, TCRdb reprocessed the public reads and kept productive beta chains. Rows with a matching CDR3 protein are joined into one entry that keeps the most common DNA and genes. TCRdb, rather than the study authors, made the V and J calls. For this sample there are 85,000 or so distinct CDR3 sequences; roughly 77% appear just once. The ten largest clonotypes hold just over 20% of the sample.

Points on this clonotype: This clone's antigen is unknown. The sample holds no much larger clone one base away, and base qualities are not on file.

Trimming leaves V shorter by 7 bases and J shorter by 8 bases, with the junction holding 8 bases beyond the gene matches. The CDR3 sequence holds 14 residues, the cysteine and phenylalanine included. Only the CDR3 DNA stays, 42 bases, in frame from base 1. In the germline V gene, CDR1 corresponds to MNHEY and CDR2 to SVGAGI. The rearrangement combines TRBV6-5 with TRBJ2-1, with 10 junctional bases fitting TRBD2. Material: distant non-tumor lung tissue. This clonotype was sampled from a woman in her 50s with non-small cell lung cancer. The CDR3 protein is CASNCEREGHEQFF. The nucleotide sequence is TGTGCCAGCAATTGCGAGCGGGAGGGCCATGAGCAGTTCTTC.